There are a few counts of the clone carrying this T cell receptor (beta chain). What it binds is not known. The primer mix had 60 Vbeta and 13 Jbeta primers. Produced via immunoSEQ multiplex PCR; TCRdb's table is partial and in-frame only. The sample has 75,000 to 95,000 clones, approximately 90% seen once; the top ten hold approximately 2.2%. Nominally healthy donors provided the samples, though records likely missed some immune exposures. The sample is drawn from a study of cytomegalovirus exposure and HLA in healthy donors. Findings and caveats of the study: The study put around 180 TCR beta chains on its list as cytomegalovirus-associated. Roughly uniform depth of sequencing across donors was assumed in presence/absence analyses. Most observed TCR sequences were rare, whereas some public TCRs were detected in many donors.

This CDR3 is 16 amino acids long. V shed 8 bases, J shed 4 bases, and the junction held 16 bases outside the gene matches. Germline V gene sequence: CDR1 LNHDA, CDR2 SQIVND (reference sequence). The chain employs TRBV19 and TRBJ2-7; the match to TRBD1 covers 8 bases. This TCR derives from a man aged 18 to 29 in good health and CMV-seronegative. Sequenced material: PBMCs. DNA of the CDR3: TGTGCCAGTTTCCAGCCTGGACAGGGAAATCCGTACGAGCAGTACTTC. Protein sequence: CASFQPGQGNPYEQYF.